This T cell receptor beta chain was obtained from a study of blood T cell repertoires in COVID-19. Sequenced by immunoSEQ multiplex PCR; TCRdb stores in-frame clones only, minus some. The table includes some 97,000 clones, 90% detected once. Germline-derived CDR1 and CDR2 are SEHNR and FQNEAQ (reference sequence). The CDR3 has 13 residues. V shed 1 base and J shed 11 bases, with 12 bases lying between them. Sequenced material: peripheral blood. The chain joins TRBV7-9 to TRBJ1-5; no clear D gene. This clonotype originated in a man aged 60-69 years with acute or convalescent COVID-19. The CDR3: CASSLEATGAQHF. Written as DNA, the CDR3 is TGTGCCAGCAGCTTAGAAGCTACCGGGGCCCAGCATTTT. Full variable domain (rest looked up from reference TRBV7-9 and TRBJ1-5): DTGVSQNPRHKITKRGQNVTFRCDPISEHNRLYWYRQTLGQGPEFLTYFQNEAQLEKSRLLSDRFSAERPKGSFSTLEIQRTEQGDSAMYLCASSLEATGAQHFGDGTRLSIL.